This T cell receptor beta chain was captured by sequencing in a study of neurological immune-mediated disorders. TCRdb used MiXCR to reprocess the 5' RACE reads, holding one entry per CDR3 protein. The sample lists tens of thousands of distinct CDR3 sequences, roughly 13% occurring once. This clonotype was detected ten times or more. In germline, CDR1 is SGHRS, CDR2 YFSETQ. V lost 1 base, J lost 7 bases, and 17 bases stayed unmatched. The CDR3 contains 18 residues. Sequencing was performed on PBMCs. The chain has TRBV5-1 and TRBJ2-7, with 10 nucleotides matching TRBD2. The TCR was taken from a woman in her fifties or sixties with HTLV-1-associated myelopathy (HAM/TSP). Here the CDR3 DNA reads TGCGCCAGCAGCTTGATAGGAGATCCTAGCGGGAGTTCGGGAGAGCAGTACTTC. It encodes CASSLIGDPSGSSGEQYF.